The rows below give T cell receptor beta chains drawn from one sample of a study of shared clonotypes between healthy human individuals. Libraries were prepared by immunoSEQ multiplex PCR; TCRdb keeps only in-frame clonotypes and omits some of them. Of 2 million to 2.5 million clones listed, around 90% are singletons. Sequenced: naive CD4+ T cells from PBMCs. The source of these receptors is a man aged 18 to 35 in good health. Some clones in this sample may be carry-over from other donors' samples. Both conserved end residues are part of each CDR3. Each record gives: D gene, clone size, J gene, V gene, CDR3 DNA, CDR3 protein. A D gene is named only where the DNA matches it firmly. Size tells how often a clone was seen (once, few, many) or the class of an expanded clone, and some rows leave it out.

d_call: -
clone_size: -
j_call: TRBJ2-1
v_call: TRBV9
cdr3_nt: TGTGCCAGCAGCGTAGGAAGAACCAGCGGTTATTCCTACAATGAGCAGTTCTTC
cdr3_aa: CASSVGRTSGYSYNEQFF

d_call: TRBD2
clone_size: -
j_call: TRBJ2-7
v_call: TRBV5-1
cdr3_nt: TGCGCCAGCAGCGATGCTACTAGCGGCCTCTACTACGAGCAGTACTTC
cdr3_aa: CASSDATSGLYYEQYF

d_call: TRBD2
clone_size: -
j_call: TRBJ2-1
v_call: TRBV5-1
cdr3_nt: TGCGCCATCGTATGGAGGGAGGGCCCCTACAATGAGCAGTTCTTC
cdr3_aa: CAIVWREGPYNEQFF

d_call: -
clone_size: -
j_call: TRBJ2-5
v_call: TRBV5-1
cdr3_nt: TGCGCCAGCAGCTTGGCCGGTGAGACCCAGTACTTC
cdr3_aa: CASSLAGETQYF

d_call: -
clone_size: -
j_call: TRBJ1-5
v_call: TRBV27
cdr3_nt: TGTGCCAGCAGTCCCTTCCCGACAATTCAGCCCCAGCATTTT
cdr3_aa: CASSPFPTIQPQHF

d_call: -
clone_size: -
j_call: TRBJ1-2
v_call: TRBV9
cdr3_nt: TGTGCCAGCAGCCCGCCCTCGGGGACGAACTATGGCTACACCTTC
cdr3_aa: CASSPPSGTNYGYTF

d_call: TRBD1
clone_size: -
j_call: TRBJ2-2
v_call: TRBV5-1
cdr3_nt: TGCGCCAGCAGCGTAGGACAGGGCGGTGGGGAGCTGTTTTTT
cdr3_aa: CASSVGQGGGELFF

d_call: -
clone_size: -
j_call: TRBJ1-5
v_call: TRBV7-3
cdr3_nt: TGTGCCAGCAGCTTAGATAGCAATCAGCCCCAGCATTTT
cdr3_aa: CASSLDSNQPQHF

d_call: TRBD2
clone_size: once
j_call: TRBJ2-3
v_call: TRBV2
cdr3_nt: TGTGCCAGCAGTGGGACTAGTGGCACAGATACGCAGTATTTT
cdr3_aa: CASSGTSGTDTQYF

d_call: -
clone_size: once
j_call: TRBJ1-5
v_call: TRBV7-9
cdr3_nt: TGTGCCAGCAGCTCCGGAGGGGGGGATAGCAATCAGCCCCAGCATTTT
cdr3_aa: CASSSGGGDSNQPQHF

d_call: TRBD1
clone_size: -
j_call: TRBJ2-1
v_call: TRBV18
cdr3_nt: TGTGCCAGCTCACCACGGGACAGGGGTGAGCAGTTCTTC
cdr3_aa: CASSPRDRGEQFF

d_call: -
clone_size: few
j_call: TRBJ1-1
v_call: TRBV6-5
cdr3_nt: TGTGCCAGCAGGGGACTGCCGGGGCCTGAAGCTTTCTTT
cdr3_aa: CASRGLPGPEAFF

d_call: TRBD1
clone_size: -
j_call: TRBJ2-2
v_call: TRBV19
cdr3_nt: TGTGCCAGTGGACAGGGGGCTGTTACCGGGGAGCTGTTTTTT
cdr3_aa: CASGQGAVTGELFF

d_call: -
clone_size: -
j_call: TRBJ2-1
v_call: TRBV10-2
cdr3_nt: TGCGCCGGTCGCTCCTACAATGAGCAGTTCTTC
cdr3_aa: CAGRSYNEQFF

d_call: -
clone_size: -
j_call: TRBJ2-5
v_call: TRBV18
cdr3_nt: TGTGCCAGCTCACCACTGCAGGGGCGGTTTTGGGAGCGTGAGACCCAGTACTTC
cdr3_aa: CASSPLQGRFWERETQYF

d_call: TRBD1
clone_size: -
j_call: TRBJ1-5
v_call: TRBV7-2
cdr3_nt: TGTGCCAGCAGCCCGGACAGGGTTACTTTGTCCCAGCATTTT
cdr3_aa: CASSPDRVTLSQHF

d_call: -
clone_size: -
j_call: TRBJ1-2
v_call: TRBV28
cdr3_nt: TGTGCCAGCAGAGACGACAGCCGCTATGGCTACACCTTC
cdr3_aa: CASRDDSRYGYTF

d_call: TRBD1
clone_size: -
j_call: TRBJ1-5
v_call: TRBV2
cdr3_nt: TGTGCCAGCAGTTTCACAGGGGATGTCGGCAATCAGCCCCAGCATTTT
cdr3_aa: CASSFTGDVGNQPQHF